This TCR beta chain came from a study of shared clonotypes between healthy human individuals. Unmatched junction bases numbered 7, after V lost 5 bases and J lost 7 bases. Germline CDR1 MNHNY, CDR2 SVGAGI (reference sequence). This CDR3 has 13 amino acids. The assay used deep level. Profiling relied on immunoSEQ multiplex PCR, and the TCRdb table lists in-frame clones only, not all of them. Of about 480,000 clones in the sample, over 75% were seen once. The material sequenced was PBMCs. The V gene is TRBV6-6, the J gene TRBJ2-7; 8 bases line up with TRBD2. The source of this sequence is a woman between 40 and 55 years old in good health. Some clones in this sample may be carry-over from other donors' samples. The CDR3 DNA follows: TGTGCCAGCAGTATGGCGGGAGGCCGGGAGCAGTACTTC. Translation: CASSMAGGREQYF.